The text below deals with one TCR beta chain. The target of this receptor is not known. No base quality information exists; no much larger clone differs at one position. Library preparation employed 5' RACE. Reads for this sample came from an Illumina HiSeq 2000. Template switching added a universal primer binding site, and the final cDNA carried a unique molecular identifier that allowed TCR cDNA molecules to be counted accurately. Specific primers in the conserved constant-segment region were used to synthesize first-strand cDNA for TCR alpha and beta chains. To control for contamination, each cDNA library was double barcoded with a SMART-Mk sample barcode plus Illumina barcodes. Two successive PCR steps introduced TruSeq adapter sequences along with Illumina sample barcodes. The TCR alpha and beta cDNA libraries were sequenced on the Illumina HiSeq platform using custom primers. Processing in the source paper ran as follows. MiGEC processed the raw reads to extract unique molecular identifiers, while MiXCR was used to determine the CDR3 positions. Recombination models were inferred per individual with the repgenHMM and IGoR tools using an EM algorithm. The analysis of shared clonotypes was done with the tcR package in R, with sharing normalized by the product of cloneset sizes. To study raw recombination without the effects of thymic and clonal selection, out-of-frame nonproductive sequences were analyzed. TCRdb cleaned the public reads at Q25 with fastp, built clones with MiXCR and kept in-frame beta chains. One record per CDR3 amino acid sequence lists the most common genes and DNA. TCRdb assigned the V and J calls; the authors' analysis was not used. This sample has 450,000 or so distinct CDR3 sequences in its table, and over 12% of those were observed once. Approximately 0.52% of the sample comes from the top ten.

Via the germline V gene, CDR1 is MNHEY and CDR2 SVGAGI. V was cut back by 2 bases and J by 3 bases, leaving a gap of 9 bases between them. Taken from cysteine to phenylalanine, the CDR3 has 14 residues. Of the read, only the CDR3 DNA is kept; its 42 bases are in frame from base 1. The data originate from a study of identical twins (dated by TCRdb to between 2015 and 2016). Describing the broader study: TCR alpha and beta repertoires from monozygotic twins, unrelated adults of various ages and cord blood were deep-sequenced to test whether fetal clonotypes persist. Replicate twin experiments were performed at different times using different library preparation protocols to rule out contamination. Results and caveats for the whole study, not just this receptor: In monozygotic twins, recombination models systematically underestimated out-of-frame TCR alpha sharing, but the models matched the sharing seen between unrelated individuals. Because the same donors could not be followed over many years, the conclusions relied on cross-sectional statistical analysis. A weaker excess of twin sharing was found in beta out-of-frame sequences because the signal-to-noise ratio was lowered by fewer shared sequences. Fewer insertions were carried by abundant cord blood beta clonotypes, a similar but weaker trend appeared in young adult naive repertoires, and no such trend appeared in memory repertoires. Compared with coincidental sharing between unrelated individuals, out-of-frame TCR alpha sequences shared between twins had an excess of sequences with low generation probability. Invariant T cells such as MAIT and iNKT could partly confound zero-insertion analyses, although diverse VJ usage argued against such confounding for most clonotypes.

Every donor was a healthy Caucasian. The twin cohort consisted of three pairs of female monozygotic twins, all aged about 18 to 29 years. Positive isolation kits from Invitrogen were used to isolate the CD4+ and CD8+ T cell populations. This same sample was also taken into another study, of yellow fever vaccine responses in identical twins. That second publication adds: The T cell response to vaccination in identical twins was reported by the authors to appear partly convergent and partly personalized. The study precisely tracked vaccine-responding T cell clones in identical twins.

Here the chain combines TRBV6-5 and TRBJ2-3, with a tentative D gene TRBD1 over 5 matching bases. This TCR was recovered from a woman younger than 35 in good health. Input material: CD4+ T cells sorted from blood. The CDR3 here reads CASSYTGITDTQYF. Here is the DNA: TGTGCCAGCAGTTACACAGGAATTACAGATACGCAGTATTTT.